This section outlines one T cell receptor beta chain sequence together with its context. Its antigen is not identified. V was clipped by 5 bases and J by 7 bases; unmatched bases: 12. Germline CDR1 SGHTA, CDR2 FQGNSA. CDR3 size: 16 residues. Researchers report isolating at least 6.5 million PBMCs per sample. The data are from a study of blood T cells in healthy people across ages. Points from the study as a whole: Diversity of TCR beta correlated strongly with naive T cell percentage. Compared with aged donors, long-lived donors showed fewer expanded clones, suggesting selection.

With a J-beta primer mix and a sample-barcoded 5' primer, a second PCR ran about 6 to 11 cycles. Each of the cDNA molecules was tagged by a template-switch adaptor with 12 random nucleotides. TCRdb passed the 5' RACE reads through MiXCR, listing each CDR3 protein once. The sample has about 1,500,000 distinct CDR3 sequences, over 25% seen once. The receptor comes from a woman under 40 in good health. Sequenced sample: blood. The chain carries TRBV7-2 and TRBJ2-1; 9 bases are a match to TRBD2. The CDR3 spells CASSRPGSGRSNEQFF. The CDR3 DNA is TGTGCCAGCAGCCGCCCGGGTAGCGGGAGATCTAATGAGCAGTTCTTC.